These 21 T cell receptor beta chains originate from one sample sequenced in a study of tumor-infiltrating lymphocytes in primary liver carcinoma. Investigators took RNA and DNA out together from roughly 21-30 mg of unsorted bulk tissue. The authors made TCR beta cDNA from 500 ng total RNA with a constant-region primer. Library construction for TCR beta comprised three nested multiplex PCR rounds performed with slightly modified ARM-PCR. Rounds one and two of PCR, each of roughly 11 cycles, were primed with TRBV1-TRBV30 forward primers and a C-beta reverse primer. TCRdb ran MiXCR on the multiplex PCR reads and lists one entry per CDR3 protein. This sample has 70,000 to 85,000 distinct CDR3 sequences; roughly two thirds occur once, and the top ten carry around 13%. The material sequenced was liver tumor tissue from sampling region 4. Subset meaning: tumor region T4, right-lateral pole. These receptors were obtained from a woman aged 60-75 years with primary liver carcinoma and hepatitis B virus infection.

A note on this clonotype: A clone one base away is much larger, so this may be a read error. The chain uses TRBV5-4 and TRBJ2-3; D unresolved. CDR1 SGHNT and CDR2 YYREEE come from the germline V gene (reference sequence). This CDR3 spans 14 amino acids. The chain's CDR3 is CVNSLAGAADTQYF. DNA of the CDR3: TGTGTCAACAGCTTGGCCGGCGCGGCAGATACGCAGTATTTT.

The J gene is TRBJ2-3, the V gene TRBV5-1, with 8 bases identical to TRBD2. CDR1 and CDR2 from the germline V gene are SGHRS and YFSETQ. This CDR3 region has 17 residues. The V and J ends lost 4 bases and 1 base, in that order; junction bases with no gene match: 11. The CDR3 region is CASSLAVAGWGTDTQYF. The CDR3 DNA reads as TGCGCCAGCAGCCTCGCGGTAGCGGGGTGGGGCACAGATACGCAGTATTTT.

DNA for the CDR3: TGTGACAACAGTCCAGCGGGAGGGTACAATGAGCAGTTCTTC. This sequence encodes CDNSPAGGYNEQFF. The chain links TRBV6-5 to TRBJ2-1; 10 bases line up with TRBD2. CDR1 and CDR2 (germline): MNHEY, SVGAGI. The CDR3 extends over 14 amino acids.

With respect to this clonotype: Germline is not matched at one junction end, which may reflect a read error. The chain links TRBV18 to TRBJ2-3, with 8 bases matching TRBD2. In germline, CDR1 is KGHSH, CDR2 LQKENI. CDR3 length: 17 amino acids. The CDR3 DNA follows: TGTGCCAGCTCACCACGGTCGAGCGGGAGTTACGCAGATATGCAGTACTTT. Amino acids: CASSPRSSGSYADMQYF.

CDR3 loop: CATSRPDLTQETQYF. CDR3 nucleotides: TGTGCCACCAGCAGACCAGACCTAACACAAGAGACCCAGTACTTC. The J gene is TRBJ2-5, the V gene TRBV15; D gene unclear. This CDR3 comprises 15 residues. Germline V gene sequence: CDR1 LNHNV, CDR2 YYDKDF (reference sequence). The germline V and J ends were trimmed by 2 bases and 2 bases, with 12 bases remaining between them.

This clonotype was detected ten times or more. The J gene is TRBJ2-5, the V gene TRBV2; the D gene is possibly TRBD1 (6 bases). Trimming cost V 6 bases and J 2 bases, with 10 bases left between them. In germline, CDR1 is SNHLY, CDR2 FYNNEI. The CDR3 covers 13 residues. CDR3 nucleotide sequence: TGTGCCAGCAGACCCACAGGGCAAGAGACCCAGTACTTC. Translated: CASRPTGQETQYF.

The CDR3 DNA reads as TGCAGCGTTACTAGCGGAGAGACCAATGAGCAGTTCTTC. Amino acids: CSVTSGETNEQFF. The rearrangement links TRBV29-1 to TRBJ2-1; 8 bases match TRBD2. CDR3 length: 13 residues. J was trimmed by 6 bases and V by 5 bases; bases with no gene match: 6. Per the germline V gene, CDR1 is SQVTM and CDR2 is ANQGSEA.

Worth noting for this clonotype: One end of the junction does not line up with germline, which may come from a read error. The CDR3 spells CDSSSRGVESYEQYF. CDR3 nucleotide sequence: TGTGACAGCAGCTCGAGGGGGGTTGAATCCTACGAGCAGTACTTC. The gene calls are TRBV11-3 and TRBJ2-7, with D perhaps being TRBD1 or TRBD2 (6 bases each). Germline V lookup: CDR1 SGHNT, CDR2 YENEEA. CDR3 length: 15 residues.

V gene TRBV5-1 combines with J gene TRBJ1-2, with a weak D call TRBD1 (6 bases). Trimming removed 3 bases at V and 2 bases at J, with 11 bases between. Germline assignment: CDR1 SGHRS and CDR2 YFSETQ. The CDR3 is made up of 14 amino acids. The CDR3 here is CASSSGHANYGYTF. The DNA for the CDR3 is TGCGCCAGCAGCTCGGGACATGCCAACTATGGCTACACCTTC.

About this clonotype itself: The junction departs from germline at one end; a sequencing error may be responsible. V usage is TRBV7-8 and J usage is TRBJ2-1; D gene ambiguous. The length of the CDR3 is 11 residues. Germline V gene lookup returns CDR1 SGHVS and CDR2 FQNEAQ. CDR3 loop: CASELYHEQFF. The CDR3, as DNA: TGTGCCAGCGAGCTCTACCATGAGCAGTTCTTC.

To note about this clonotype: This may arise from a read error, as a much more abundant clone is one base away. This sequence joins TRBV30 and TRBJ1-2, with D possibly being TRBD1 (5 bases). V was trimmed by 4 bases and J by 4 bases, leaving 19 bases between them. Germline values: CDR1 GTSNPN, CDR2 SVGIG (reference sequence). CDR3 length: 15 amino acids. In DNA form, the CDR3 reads TGTGCCTGGAAGGGGCCCCGTGGAGGGACCTATGGCTACACCTTC. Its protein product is CAWKGPRGGTYGYTF.

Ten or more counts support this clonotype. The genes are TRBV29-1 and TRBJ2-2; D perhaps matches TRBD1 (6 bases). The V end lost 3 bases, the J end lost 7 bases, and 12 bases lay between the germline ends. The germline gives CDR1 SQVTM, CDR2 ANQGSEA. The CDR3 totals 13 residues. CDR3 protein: CSVDRLGGGELFF. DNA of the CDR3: TGCAGCGTTGATCGCTTAGGGGGCGGGGAGCTGTTTTTT.

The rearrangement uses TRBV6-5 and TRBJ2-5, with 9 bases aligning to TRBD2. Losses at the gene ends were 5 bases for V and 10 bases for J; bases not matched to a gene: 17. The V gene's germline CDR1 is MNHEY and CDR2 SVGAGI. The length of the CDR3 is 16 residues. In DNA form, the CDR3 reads TGTGCCAGCAGTCTCGGAGTAGCGGGAGTCTCAGGGAGCCAGTACTTC. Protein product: CASSLGVAGVSGSQYF.

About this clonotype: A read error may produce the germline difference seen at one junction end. The CDR3 is CSSSLDRGDTRYF. CDR3 DNA: TGTTCCAGCAGCTTAGATAGAGGAGATACGCGGTATTTT. V is TRBV11-2 and J is TRBJ2-3; unclear D gene. The CDR3 contains 13 residues. Germline CDR1 and CDR2: SGHAT and FQNNGV.

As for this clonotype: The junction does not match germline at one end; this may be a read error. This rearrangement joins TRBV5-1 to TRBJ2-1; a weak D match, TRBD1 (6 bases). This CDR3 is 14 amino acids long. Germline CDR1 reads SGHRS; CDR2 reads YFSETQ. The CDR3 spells CANSFPSRGNEQFF. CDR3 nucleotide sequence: TGCGCCAACAGCTTCCCTAGCAGGGGCAATGAGCAGTTTTTC.

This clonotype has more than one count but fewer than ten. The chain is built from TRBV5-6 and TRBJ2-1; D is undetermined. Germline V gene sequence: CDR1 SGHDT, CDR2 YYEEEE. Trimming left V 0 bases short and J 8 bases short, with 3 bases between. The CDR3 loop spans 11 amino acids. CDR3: CASSLVDEQFF. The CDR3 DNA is TGTGCCAGCAGCTTGGTGGATGAGCAGTTCTTC.

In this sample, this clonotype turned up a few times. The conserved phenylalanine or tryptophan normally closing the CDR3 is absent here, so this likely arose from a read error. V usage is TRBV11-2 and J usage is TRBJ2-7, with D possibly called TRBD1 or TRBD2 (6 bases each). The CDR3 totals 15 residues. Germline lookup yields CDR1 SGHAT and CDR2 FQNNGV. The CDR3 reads CASSLGPGASFEQYL. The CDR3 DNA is TGTGCCAGCAGCTTAGGGCCGGGGGCTTCCTTCGAGCAGTACCTC.

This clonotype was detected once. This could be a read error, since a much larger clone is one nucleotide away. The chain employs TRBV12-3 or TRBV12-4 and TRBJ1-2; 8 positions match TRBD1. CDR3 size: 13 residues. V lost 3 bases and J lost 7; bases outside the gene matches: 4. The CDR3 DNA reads TGTGCCAGCAGTTTCTGGCAGGGGGCTGGCTACACCTTC. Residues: CASSFWQGAGYTF.

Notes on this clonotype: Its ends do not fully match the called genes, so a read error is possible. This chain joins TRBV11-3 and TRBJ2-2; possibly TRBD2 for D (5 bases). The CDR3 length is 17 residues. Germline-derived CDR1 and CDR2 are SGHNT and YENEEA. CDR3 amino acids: CASNLGRLTGNTGELFF. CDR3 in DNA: TGTGCCAGCAACTTAGGTAGGCTAACGGGAAACACCGGGGAGCTGTTTTTT.

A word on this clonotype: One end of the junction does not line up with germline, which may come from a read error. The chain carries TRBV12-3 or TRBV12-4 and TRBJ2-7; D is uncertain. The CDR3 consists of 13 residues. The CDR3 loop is CASSSGSYYERYF. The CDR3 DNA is TGTGCCAGCAGTTCCGGGTCCTACTACGAGCGGTACTTC.

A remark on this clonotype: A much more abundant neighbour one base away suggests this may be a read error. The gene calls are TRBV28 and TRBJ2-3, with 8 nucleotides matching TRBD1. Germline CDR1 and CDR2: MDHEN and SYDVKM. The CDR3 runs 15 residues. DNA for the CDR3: TGTGCCAGCAAACCCCCAGGGGGCAGGACAGATATGCAGTATTTT. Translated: CASKPPGGRTDMQYF.